The clone carrying this T cell receptor beta chain was picked up a small number of times. Its target is unknown. The data belong to a study of identical twins. TCRdb reprocessed the 5' RACE reads with MiXCR, giving one entry per CDR3 protein. The data contain roughly 720,000 distinct CDR3 sequences, 15% to 20% of them singletons. V was pared by 5 bases and J by 2 bases, with 8 bases of the junction left unmatched. The CDR3 consists of 16 residues. In germline, CDR1 is WSHSY, CDR2 SAAADI. Study-wide results and limits: Modeled out-of-frame TCR alpha sharing in monozygotic twins fell below observed levels.

This sample also belongs to another study, concerning T cells expressing NK-cell markers. Per that study: The sequencing cohort of eight donors included seven HCMV-seropositive individuals and one seronegative individual.

What was sequenced was PBMCs. The chain is built from TRBV10-2 and TRBJ1-5; TRBD1 agrees at 8 bases. This TCR came from a woman younger than 35 in good health. CDR3 sequence reads: CASSKTGAGGNQPQHF. The CDR3, as DNA: TGCGCCAGCAGTAAGACAGGGGCCGGAGGCAATCAGCCCCAGCATTTT.